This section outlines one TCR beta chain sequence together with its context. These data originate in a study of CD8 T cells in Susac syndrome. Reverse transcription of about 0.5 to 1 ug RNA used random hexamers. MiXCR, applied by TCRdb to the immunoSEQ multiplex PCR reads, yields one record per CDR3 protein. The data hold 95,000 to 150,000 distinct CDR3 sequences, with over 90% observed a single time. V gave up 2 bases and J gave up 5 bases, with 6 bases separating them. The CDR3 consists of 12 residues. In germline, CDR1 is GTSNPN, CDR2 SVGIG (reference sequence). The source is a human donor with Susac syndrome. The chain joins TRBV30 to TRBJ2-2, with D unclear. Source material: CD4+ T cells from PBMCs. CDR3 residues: CAWSRMTGELFF. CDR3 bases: TGTGCCTGGAGTCGGATGACCGGGGAGCTGTTTTTT. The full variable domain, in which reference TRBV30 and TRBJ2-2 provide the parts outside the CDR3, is SQTIHQWPATLVQPVGSPLSLECTVEGTSNPNLYWYRQAAGRGLQLLFYSVGIGQISSEVPQNLSASRPQDRQFILSSKKLLLSDSGFYLCAWSRMTGELFFGEGSRLTVL.